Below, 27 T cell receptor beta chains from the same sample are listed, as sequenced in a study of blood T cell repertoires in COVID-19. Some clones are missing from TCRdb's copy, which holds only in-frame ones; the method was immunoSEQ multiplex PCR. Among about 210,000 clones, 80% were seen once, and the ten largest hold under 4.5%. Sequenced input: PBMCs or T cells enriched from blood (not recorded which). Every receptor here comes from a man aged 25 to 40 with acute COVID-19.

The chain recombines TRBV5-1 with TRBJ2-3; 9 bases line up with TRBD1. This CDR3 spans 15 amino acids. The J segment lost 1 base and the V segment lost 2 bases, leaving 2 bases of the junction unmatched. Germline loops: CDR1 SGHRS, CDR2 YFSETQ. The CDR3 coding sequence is TGCGCCAGCAGCTTACAGGGGGCGGGCACAGATACGCAGTATTTT. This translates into CASSLQGAGTDTQYF.

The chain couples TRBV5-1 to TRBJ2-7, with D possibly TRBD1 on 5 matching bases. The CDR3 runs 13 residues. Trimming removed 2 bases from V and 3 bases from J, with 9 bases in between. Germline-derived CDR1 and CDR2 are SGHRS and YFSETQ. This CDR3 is CASSLQANYEQYF. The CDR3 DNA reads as TGCGCCAGCAGCTTACAGGCAAACTACGAGCAGTACTTC. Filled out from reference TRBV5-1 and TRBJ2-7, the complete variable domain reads KAGVTQTPRYLIKTRGQQVTLSCSPISGHRSVSWYQQTPGQGLQFLFEYFSETQRNKGNFPGRFSGRQFSNSRSEMNVSTLELGDSALYLCASSLQANYEQYFGPGTRLTVT.

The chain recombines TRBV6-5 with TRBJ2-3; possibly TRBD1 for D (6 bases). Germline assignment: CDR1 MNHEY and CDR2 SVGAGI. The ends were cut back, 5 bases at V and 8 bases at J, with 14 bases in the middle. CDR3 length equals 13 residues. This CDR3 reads CASSRGTPGTQYF. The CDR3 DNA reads TGTGCCAGCAGTAGAGGGACACCGGGTACGCAGTATTTT.

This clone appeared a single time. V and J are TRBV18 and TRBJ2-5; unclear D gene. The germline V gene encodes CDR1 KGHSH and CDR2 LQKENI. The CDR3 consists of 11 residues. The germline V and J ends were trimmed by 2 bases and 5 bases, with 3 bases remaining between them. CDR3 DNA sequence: TGTGCCAGCTCACCAGCGGAGACCCAGTACTTC. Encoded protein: CASSPAETQYF.

DNA for the CDR3: TGTGCCAGCTCTCTCACCCCGGATCAGCCCCAGCATTTT. Protein sequence: CASSLTPDQPQHF. The chain joins TRBV19 to TRBJ1-5; no definite D call. Per germline, CDR1 LNHDA and CDR2 SQIVND (reference sequence). V was trimmed by 9 bases and J by 5 bases, leaving 14 bases between them. The CDR3 runs to 13 residues.

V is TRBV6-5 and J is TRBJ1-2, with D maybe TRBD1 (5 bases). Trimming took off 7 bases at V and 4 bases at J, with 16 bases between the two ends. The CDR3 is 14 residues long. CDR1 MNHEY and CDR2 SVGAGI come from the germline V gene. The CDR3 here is CASTDRGTPYGYTF. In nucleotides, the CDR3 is TGTGCCAGCACGGATCGTGGGACTCCCTATGGCTACACCTTC.

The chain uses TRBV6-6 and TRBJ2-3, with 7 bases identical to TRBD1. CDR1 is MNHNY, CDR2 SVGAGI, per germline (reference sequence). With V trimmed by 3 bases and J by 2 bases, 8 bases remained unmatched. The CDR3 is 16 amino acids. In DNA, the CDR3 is TGTGCCAGCAGTTATAAGCCGGACAGGCCCACAGATACGCAGTATTTT. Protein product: CASSYKPDRPTDTQYF.

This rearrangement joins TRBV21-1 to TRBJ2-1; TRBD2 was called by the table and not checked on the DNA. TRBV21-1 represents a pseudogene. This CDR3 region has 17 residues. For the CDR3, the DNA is TGTGCCAGCAGCGGGAGGCCCGTGACCAGCCTTAACAATGAGCAGTTCTTC. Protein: CASSGRPVTSLNNEQFF.

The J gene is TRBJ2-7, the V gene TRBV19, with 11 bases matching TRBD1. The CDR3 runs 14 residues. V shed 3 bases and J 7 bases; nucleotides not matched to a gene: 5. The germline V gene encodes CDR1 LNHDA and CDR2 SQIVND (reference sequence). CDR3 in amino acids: CASSIGQGAREQYF. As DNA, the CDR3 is TGTGCCAGTAGTATCGGACAGGGGGCGAGGGAGCAGTACTTC. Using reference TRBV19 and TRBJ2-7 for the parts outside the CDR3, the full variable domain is DGGITQSPKYLFRKEGQNVTLSCEQNLNHDAMYWYRQDPGQGLRLIYYSQIVNDFQKGDIAEGYSVSREKKESFPLTVTSAQKNPTAFYLCASSIGQGAREQYFGPGTRLTVT.

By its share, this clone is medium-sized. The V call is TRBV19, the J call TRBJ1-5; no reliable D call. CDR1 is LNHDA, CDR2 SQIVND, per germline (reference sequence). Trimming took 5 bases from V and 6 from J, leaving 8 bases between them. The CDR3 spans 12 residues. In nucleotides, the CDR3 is TGTGCCAGTAGTCCCCGCGGTCAGCCCCAGCATTTT. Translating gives CASSPRGQPQHF.

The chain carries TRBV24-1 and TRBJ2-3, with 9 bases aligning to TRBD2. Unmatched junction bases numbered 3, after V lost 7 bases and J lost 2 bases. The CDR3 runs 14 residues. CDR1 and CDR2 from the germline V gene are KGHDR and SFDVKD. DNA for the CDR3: TGTGCCACCAGGACTAGCGGATACACAGATACGCAGTATTTT. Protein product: CATRTSGYTDTQYF.

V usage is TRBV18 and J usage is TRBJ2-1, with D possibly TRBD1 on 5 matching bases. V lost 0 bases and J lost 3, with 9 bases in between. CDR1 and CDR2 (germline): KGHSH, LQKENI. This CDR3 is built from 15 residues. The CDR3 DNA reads TGTGCCAGCTCACCACCGTTAGGGGACTACAATGAGCAGTTCTTC. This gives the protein CASSPPLGDYNEQFF. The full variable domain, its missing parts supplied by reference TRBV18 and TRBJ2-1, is NAGVMQNPRHLVRRRGQEARLRCSPMKGHSHVYWYRQLPEEGLKFMVYLQKENIIDESGMPKERFSAEFPKEGPSILRIQQVVRGDSAAYFCASSPPLGDYNEQFFGPGTRLTVL.

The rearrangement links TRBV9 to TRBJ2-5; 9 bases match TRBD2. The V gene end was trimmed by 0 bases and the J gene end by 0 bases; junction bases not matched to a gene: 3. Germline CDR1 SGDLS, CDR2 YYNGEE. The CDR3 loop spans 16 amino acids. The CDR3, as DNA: TGTGCCAGCAGCGTAGAAGCGGGGGGCAACCAAGAGACCCAGTACTTC. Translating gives CASSVEAGGNQETQYF.

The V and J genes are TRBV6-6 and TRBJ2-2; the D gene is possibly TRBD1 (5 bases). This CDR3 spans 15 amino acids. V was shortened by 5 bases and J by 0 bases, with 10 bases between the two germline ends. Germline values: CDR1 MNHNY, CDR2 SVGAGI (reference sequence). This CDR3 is CASSLGHPNTGELFF. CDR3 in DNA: TGTGCCAGCAGTCTCGGACACCCGAACACCGGGGAGCTGTTTTTT.

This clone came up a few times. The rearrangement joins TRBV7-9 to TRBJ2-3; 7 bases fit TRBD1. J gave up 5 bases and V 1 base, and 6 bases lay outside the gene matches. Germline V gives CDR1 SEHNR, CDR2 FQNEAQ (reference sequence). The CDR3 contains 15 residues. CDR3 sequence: CASSLVGGNKDTQYF. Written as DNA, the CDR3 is TGTGCCAGCAGCTTAGTAGGGGGCAATAAAGATACGCAGTATTTT.

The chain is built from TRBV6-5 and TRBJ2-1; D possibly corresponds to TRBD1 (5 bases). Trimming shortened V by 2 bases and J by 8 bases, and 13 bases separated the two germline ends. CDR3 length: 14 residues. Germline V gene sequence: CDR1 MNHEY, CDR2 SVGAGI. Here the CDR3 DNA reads TGTGCCAGCAGTTACAGAAGGGGAAGCTATGAGCAGTTCTTC. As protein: CASSYRRGSYEQFF.

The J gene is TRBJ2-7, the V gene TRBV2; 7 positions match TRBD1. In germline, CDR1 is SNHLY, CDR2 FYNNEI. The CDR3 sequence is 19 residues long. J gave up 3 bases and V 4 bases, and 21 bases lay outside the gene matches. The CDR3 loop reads CASSASRSRTGPLYYEQYF. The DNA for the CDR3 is TGTGCCAGCAGTGCGTCTAGGTCCCGGACAGGTCCCTTGTACTACGAGCAGTACTTC.

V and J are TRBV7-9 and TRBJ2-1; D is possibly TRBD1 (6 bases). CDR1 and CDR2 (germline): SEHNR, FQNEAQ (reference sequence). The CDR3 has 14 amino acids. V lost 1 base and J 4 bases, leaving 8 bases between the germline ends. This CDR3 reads CASSLVDSYNEQFF. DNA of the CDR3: TGTGCCAGCAGCTTAGTGGACAGTTACAATGAGCAGTTCTTC.

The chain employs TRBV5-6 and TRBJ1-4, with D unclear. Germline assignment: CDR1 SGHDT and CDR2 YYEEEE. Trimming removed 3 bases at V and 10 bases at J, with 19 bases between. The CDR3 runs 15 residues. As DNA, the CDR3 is TGTGCCAGCAGCTCCCCTCCCGGTTCTCAACGAAAACTGTTTTTT. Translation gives CASSSPPGSQRKLFF.

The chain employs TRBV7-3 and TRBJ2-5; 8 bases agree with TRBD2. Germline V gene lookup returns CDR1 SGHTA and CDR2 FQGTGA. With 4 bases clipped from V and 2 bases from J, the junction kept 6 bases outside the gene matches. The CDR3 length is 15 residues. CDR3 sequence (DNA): TGTGCCAGCAGCTCGATAGCGGGGCTACAAGAGACCCAGTACTTC. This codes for CASSSIAGLQETQYF.

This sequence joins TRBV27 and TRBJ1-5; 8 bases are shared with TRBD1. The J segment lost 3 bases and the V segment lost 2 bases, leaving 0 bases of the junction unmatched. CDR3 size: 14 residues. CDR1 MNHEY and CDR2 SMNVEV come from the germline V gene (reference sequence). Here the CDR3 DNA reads TGTGCCAGCAGTTTACAGGGGGCCAATCAGCCCCAGCATTTT. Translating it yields CASSLQGANQPQHF.

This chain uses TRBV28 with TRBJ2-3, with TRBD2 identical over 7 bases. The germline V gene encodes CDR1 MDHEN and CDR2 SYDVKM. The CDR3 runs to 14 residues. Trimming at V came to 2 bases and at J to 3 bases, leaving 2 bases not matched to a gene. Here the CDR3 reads CASSLAGVTDTQYF. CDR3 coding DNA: TGTGCCAGCAGTTTAGCGGGGGTAACAGATACGCAGTATTTT.

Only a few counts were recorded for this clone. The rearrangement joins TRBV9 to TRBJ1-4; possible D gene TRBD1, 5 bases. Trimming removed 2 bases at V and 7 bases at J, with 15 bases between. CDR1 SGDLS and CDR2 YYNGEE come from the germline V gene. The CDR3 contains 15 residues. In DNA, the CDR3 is TGTGCCAGCAGCGTCCTCGGGACGGAGGGTGAAAAACTGTTTTTT. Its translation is CASSVLGTEGEKLFF.

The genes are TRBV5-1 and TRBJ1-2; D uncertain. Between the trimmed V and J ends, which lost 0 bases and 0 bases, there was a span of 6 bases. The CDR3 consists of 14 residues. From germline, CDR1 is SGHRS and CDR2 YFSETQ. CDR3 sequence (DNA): TGCGCCAGCAGCTTGGCCCTAGCTAACTATGGCTACACCTTC. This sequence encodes CASSLALANYGYTF.

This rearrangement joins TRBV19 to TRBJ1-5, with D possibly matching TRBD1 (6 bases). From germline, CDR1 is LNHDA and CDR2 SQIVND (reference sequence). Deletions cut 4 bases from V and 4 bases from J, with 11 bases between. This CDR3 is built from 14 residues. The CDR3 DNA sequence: TGTGCCAGTAGTACCCTAACAGGGAATCAGCCCCAGCATTTT. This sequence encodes CASSTLTGNQPQHF.

This CDR3 is CASSFGENLEAFF. In DNA form, the CDR3 reads TGTGCCAGCAGCTTCGGGGAGAACCTTGAAGCTTTCTTT. The V gene is TRBV11-3, the J gene TRBJ1-1; D remains unclear. The V and J ends lost 3 bases and 7 bases respectively, with 12 bases between them. Germline V gives CDR1 SGHNT, CDR2 YENEEA. This CDR3 has 13 amino acids. Full variable domain (missing parts from reference TRBV11-3 and TRBJ1-1): EAGVVQSPRYKIIEKKQPVAFWCNPISGHNTLYWYLQNLGQGPELLIRYENEEAVDDSQLPKDRFSAERLKGVDSTLKIQPAELGDSAVYLCASSFGENLEAFFGQGTRLTVV.

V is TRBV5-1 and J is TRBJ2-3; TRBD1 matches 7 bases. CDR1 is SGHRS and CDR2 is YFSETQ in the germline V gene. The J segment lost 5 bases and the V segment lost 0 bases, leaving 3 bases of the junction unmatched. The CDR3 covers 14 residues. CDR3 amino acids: CASSLDRGRDTQYF. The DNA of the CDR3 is TGCGCCAGCAGCTTGGACAGGGGTCGAGATACGCAGTATTTT. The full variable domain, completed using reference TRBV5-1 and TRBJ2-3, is KAGVTQTPRYLIKTRGQQVTLSCSPISGHRSVSWYQQTPGQGLQFLFEYFSETQRNKGNFPGRFSGRQFSNSRSEMNVSTLELGDSALYLCASSLDRGRDTQYFGPGTRLTVL.